Listed below are T cell receptor beta chains from one sample, sequenced in a study of blood T cell repertoires in COVID-19. The assay was immunoSEQ multiplex PCR, and TCRdb's table has in-frame clones only and misses some. Altogether roughly 200,000 clones are present, around 90% being singletons, with the ten largest covering just over 2.5%. The sample consisted of PBMCs or T cells enriched from blood (not recorded which). The receptor source for this set is a young woman who had recovered from COVID-19. Each CDR3 is given with its conserved first and last residue. The D gene is left open where the match is weak. Not every row has a clone size; where given, it reads once, few, many or a size class.

abundance: NA
j_gene: TRBJ1-1
v_gene: TRBV4-3
d_gene: NA
CDR3aa: CASSQGMGADTEAFF
CDR3nt: TGCGCCAGCAGCCAAGGGATGGGGGCGGACACTGAAGCTTTCTTT

abundance: NA
j_gene: TRBJ2-1
v_gene: TRBV5-4
d_gene: NA
CDR3aa: CASSPRREGAEQFF
CDR3nt: TGTGCCAGCAGCCCCCGCCGGGAAGGCGCGGAGCAGTTCTTC

abundance: NA
j_gene: TRBJ1-5
v_gene: TRBV12-5
d_gene: NA
CDR3aa: CASAQGGAGLSPQHF
CDR3nt: TGTGCTAGTGCCCAAGGGGGGGCAGGGCTGAGCCCCCAGCATTTT

abundance: NA
j_gene: TRBJ1-3
v_gene: TRBV5-1
d_gene: TRBD1
CDR3aa: CASSALTGGGNTIYF
CDR3nt: TGCGCCAGCAGCGCCTTGACAGGGGGTGGAAACACCATATATTTT

abundance: NA
j_gene: TRBJ2-7
v_gene: TRBV19
d_gene: NA
CDR3aa: CASSIAVGTYEQYF
CDR3nt: TGTGCCAGTAGTATCGCCGTCGGTACCTACGAGCAGTACTTC

abundance: few
j_gene: TRBJ2-7
v_gene: TRBV3-1/TRBV3-2
d_gene: TRBD2
CDR3aa: CASSYDPTSGGKQYF
CDR3nt: TGTGCCAGCAGCTACGACCCGACTAGCGGGGGTAAGCAGTACTTC

abundance: NA
j_gene: TRBJ2-7
v_gene: TRBV7-9
d_gene: TRBD1
CDR3aa: CASSSRTGFSYEQYF
CDR3nt: TGTGCCAGCAGCTCGAGGACAGGGTTCTCCTACGAGCAGTACTTC

abundance: NA
j_gene: TRBJ2-5
v_gene: TRBV5-1
d_gene: NA
CDR3aa: CASSPGQTQETQYF
CDR3nt: TGCGCCAGCAGCCCCGGACAGACTCAAGAGACCCAGTACTTC

abundance: NA
j_gene: TRBJ2-1
v_gene: TRBV7-9
d_gene: NA
CDR3aa: CASTPGVGDNEQFF
CDR3nt: TGTGCCAGCACCCCGGGGGTAGGAGACAATGAGCAGTTCTTC

abundance: NA
j_gene: TRBJ1-2
v_gene: TRBV2
d_gene: TRBD1
CDR3aa: CASSARTGQAYGYTF
CDR3nt: TGTGCCAGCAGTGCCAGGACAGGGCAAGCCTATGGCTACACCTTC

abundance: NA
j_gene: TRBJ1-2
v_gene: TRBV7-9
d_gene: TRBD1
CDR3aa: CASSLGTGGNYGYTF
CDR3nt: TGTGCCAGCAGCTTAGGGACAGGGGGCAACTATGGCTACACCTTC

abundance: NA
j_gene: TRBJ1-2
v_gene: TRBV3-1/TRBV3-2
d_gene: NA
CDR3aa: CASSPRGGIYGYTF
CDR3nt: TGTGCCAGCAGCCCAAGAGGAGGAATCTATGGCTACACCTTC

abundance: NA
j_gene: TRBJ1-5
v_gene: TRBV3-1/TRBV3-2
d_gene: TRBD1
CDR3aa: CASSQDRDRGNQPQHF
CDR3nt: TGTGCCAGCAGCCAAGACCGGGACAGGGGCAATCAGCCCCAGCATTTT

abundance: NA
j_gene: TRBJ2-1
v_gene: TRBV7-2
d_gene: TRBD2
CDR3aa: CASSPVIGSGGYNEQFF
CDR3nt: TGTGCCAGCAGCCCCGTTATCGGGAGCGGGGGATACAATGAGCAGTTCTTC

abundance: NA
j_gene: TRBJ1-1
v_gene: TRBV6-5
d_gene: NA
CDR3aa: CASSPNRVVEAFF
CDR3nt: TGTGCCAGCAGTCCTAACAGGGTGGTTGAAGCTTTCTTT

abundance: NA
j_gene: TRBJ1-3
v_gene: TRBV19
d_gene: NA
CDR3aa: CASSIFSSGNTIYF
CDR3nt: TGTGCCAGTAGTATTTTCAGCTCTGGAAACACCATATATTTT

abundance: NA
j_gene: TRBJ1-5
v_gene: TRBV19
d_gene: NA
CDR3aa: CASTYSPTANRQPQHF
CDR3nt: TGTGCCAGTACGTATTCCCCGACTGCCAATCGACAGCCCCAGCATTTT

abundance: NA
j_gene: TRBJ2-3
v_gene: TRBV19
d_gene: NA
CDR3aa: CASSGAASTDTQYF
CDR3nt: TGTGCCAGTAGTGGCGCGGCTAGCACAGATACGCAGTATTTT

abundance: NA
j_gene: TRBJ1-1
v_gene: TRBV28
d_gene: NA
CDR3aa: CASSLVTRTEAFF
CDR3nt: TGTGCCAGCAGTTTAGTTACGCGCACTGAAGCTTTCTTT

abundance: few
j_gene: TRBJ1-5
v_gene: TRBV11-3
d_gene: NA
CDR3aa: CASSNTDRYSNQPQHF
CDR3nt: TGTGCCAGCAGCAATACCGACAGATATAGCAATCAGCCCCAGCATTTT

abundance: NA
j_gene: TRBJ2-7
v_gene: TRBV5-1
d_gene: TRBD1
CDR3aa: CASSSRGGPGTYEQYF
CDR3nt: TGCGCCAGCAGCTCCAGAGGGGGCCCCGGGACCTACGAGCAGTACTTC

abundance: NA
j_gene: TRBJ1-1
v_gene: TRBV3-1/TRBV3-2
d_gene: NA
CDR3aa: CASSQEYAMNTEAFF
CDR3nt: TGTGCCAGCAGCCAAGAGTACGCTATGAACACTGAAGCTTTCTTT

abundance: NA
j_gene: TRBJ1-1
v_gene: TRBV7-2
d_gene: NA
CDR3aa: CASSYGTGLNTEAFF
CDR3nt: TGTGCCAGCAGCTACGGAACAGGGTTGAACACTGAAGCTTTCTTT

abundance: NA
j_gene: TRBJ1-6
v_gene: TRBV4-2
d_gene: NA
CDR3aa: CASKTGYSSPLHF
CDR3nt: TGTGCCAGCAAAACAGGGTATAGTTCACCCCTCCACTTT

abundance: NA
j_gene: TRBJ1-1
v_gene: TRBV5-1
d_gene: TRBD1
CDR3aa: CASSWGQGRTSTEAFF
CDR3nt: TGCGCCAGCAGCTGGGGACAGGGGAGGACGAGCACTGAAGCTTTCTTT

abundance: NA
j_gene: TRBJ1-4
v_gene: TRBV18
d_gene: NA
CDR3aa: CASSQGDEKLFF
CDR3nt: TGTGCCAGCTCACAGGGGGATGAAAAACTGTTTTTT

abundance: few
j_gene: TRBJ2-7
v_gene: TRBV11-2
d_gene: NA
CDR3aa: CASSPSPGVSYEQYF
CDR3nt: TGTGCCAGCAGCCCCTCACCGGGGGTATCCTACGAGCAGTACTTC

abundance: NA
j_gene: TRBJ2-2
v_gene: TRBV11-3
d_gene: TRBD2
CDR3aa: CASSLGLAGNTGELFF
CDR3nt: TGTGCCAGCAGCTTAGGACTAGCGGGGAACACCGGGGAGCTGTTTTTT

abundance: NA
j_gene: TRBJ1-1
v_gene: TRBV6-2/TRBV6-3
d_gene: TRBD1
CDR3aa: CASSRTGEGTEAFF
CDR3nt: TGTGCCAGCAGCCGGACAGGGGAGGGGACTGAAGCTTTCTTT

abundance: NA
j_gene: TRBJ2-3
v_gene: TRBV3-1/TRBV3-2
d_gene: NA
CDR3aa: CASKRPSTDTQYF
CDR3nt: TGTGCCAGCAAGCGGCCTTCCACAGATACGCAGTATTTT

abundance: NA
j_gene: TRBJ2-5
v_gene: TRBV6-2/TRBV6-3
d_gene: TRBD2
CDR3aa: CASSLNRLAAVTSETQYF
CDR3nt: TGTGCCAGCAGTCTCAACCGACTAGCCGCGGTGACTAGCGAGACCCAGTACTTC

abundance: NA
j_gene: TRBJ2-1
v_gene: TRBV5-6
d_gene: NA
CDR3aa: CASSLGGRNEQFF
CDR3nt: TGTGCCAGCAGCTTGGGAGGGAGGAATGAGCAGTTCTTC

abundance: NA
j_gene: TRBJ2-1
v_gene: TRBV10-3
d_gene: NA
CDR3aa: CAISESMAGVNEQFF
CDR3nt: TGTGCCATCAGTGAGTCGATGGCAGGGGTCAATGAGCAGTTCTTC

abundance: NA
j_gene: TRBJ1-2
v_gene: TRBV6-1
d_gene: NA
CDR3aa: CASSDGWATGDYGYTF
CDR3nt: TGTGCCAGCAGTGACGGGTGGGCGACAGGAGACTATGGCTACACCTTC

abundance: NA
j_gene: TRBJ1-3
v_gene: TRBV18
d_gene: TRBD1
CDR3aa: CASSPRMGRDSTIYF
CDR3nt: TGTGCCAGCTCACCACGGATGGGTAGGGACAGCACCATATATTTT

abundance: NA
j_gene: TRBJ2-3
v_gene: TRBV27
d_gene: NA
CDR3aa: CASNPPGGATDTQYF
CDR3nt: TGTGCCAGCAATCCCCCGGGCGGGGCCACAGATACGCAGTATTTT

abundance: NA
j_gene: TRBJ2-3
v_gene: TRBV5-4
d_gene: NA
CDR3aa: CASSLWGGSTDTQYF
CDR3nt: TGTGCCAGCAGCTTGTGGGGGGGCAGTACAGATACGCAGTATTTT

abundance: NA
j_gene: TRBJ1-3
v_gene: TRBV11-3
d_gene: NA
CDR3aa: CASSLRGELNTIYF
CDR3nt: TGTGCCAGCAGCTTACGGGGGGAGCTGAACACCATATATTTT

abundance: NA
j_gene: TRBJ1-5
v_gene: TRBV4-1
d_gene: NA
CDR3aa: CASSRQFNQPQHF
CDR3nt: TGCGCCAGCAGCCGTCAGTTCAATCAGCCCCAGCATTTT

abundance: NA
j_gene: TRBJ1-5
v_gene: TRBV9
d_gene: NA
CDR3aa: CASSVAGEGNQPQHF
CDR3nt: TGTGCCAGCAGCGTAGCTGGGGAGGGCAATCAGCCCCAGCATTTT

abundance: NA
j_gene: TRBJ2-1
v_gene: TRBV5-4
d_gene: TRBD2
CDR3aa: CASSSGPPSGVNNEQFF
CDR3nt: TGTGCCAGCAGCTCCGGTCCCCCGAGCGGGGTTAACAATGAGCAGTTCTTC

abundance: NA
j_gene: TRBJ2-3
v_gene: TRBV7-6
d_gene: TRBD1
CDR3aa: CASSPSGQGTDTQYF
CDR3nt: TGTGCCAGCAGCCCCTCAGGACAGGGCACAGATACGCAGTATTTT

abundance: NA
j_gene: TRBJ1-4
v_gene: TRBV7-9
d_gene: NA
CDR3aa: CASSLGGEKLFF
CDR3nt: TGTGCCAGCAGCTTAGGGGGCGAAAAACTGTTTTTT

abundance: NA
j_gene: TRBJ2-5
v_gene: TRBV5-4
d_gene: TRBD1
CDR3aa: CASSPTTGEAETQYF
CDR3nt: TGTGCCAGCAGCCCCACGACAGGGGAGGCTGAGACCCAGTACTTC

abundance: NA
j_gene: TRBJ1-2
v_gene: TRBV29-1
d_gene: NA
CDR3aa: CSVEGYGGYTF
CDR3nt: TGCAGCGTTGAAGGTTACGGTGGCTACACCTTC

abundance: NA
j_gene: TRBJ1-1
v_gene: TRBV15
d_gene: NA
CDR3aa: CATSREGHMNTEAFF
CDR3nt: TGTGCCACCAGCAGAGAAGGACACATGAACACTGAAGCTTTCTTT

abundance: NA
j_gene: TRBJ1-1
v_gene: TRBV4-2
d_gene: TRBD1
CDR3aa: CASSRDRTNTEAFF
CDR3nt: TGTGCCAGCAGCCGGGACAGAACGAACACTGAAGCTTTCTTT

abundance: NA
j_gene: TRBJ1-1
v_gene: TRBV19
d_gene: NA
CDR3aa: CASSRRAEGTEAFF
CDR3nt: TGTGCCAGTAGTAGGAGGGCGGAGGGCACTGAAGCTTTCTTT

abundance: NA
j_gene: TRBJ1-6
v_gene: TRBV19
d_gene: NA
CDR3aa: CASSATGGRDYNSPLHF
CDR3nt: TGTGCCAGTAGTGCGACAGGCGGACGGGACTATAATTCACCCCTCCACTTT

abundance: NA
j_gene: TRBJ2-1
v_gene: TRBV19
d_gene: TRBD2
CDR3aa: CASSITQSGVSYNEQFF
CDR3nt: TGTGCCAGTAGTATAACCCAAAGCGGGGTCTCCTACAATGAGCAGTTCTTC

abundance: few
j_gene: TRBJ1-1
v_gene: TRBV15
d_gene: TRBD1
CDR3aa: CATSRETGWAEAFF
CDR3nt: TGTGCCACCAGCAGGGAGACAGGGTGGGCTGAAGCTTTCTTT

abundance: few
j_gene: TRBJ1-5
v_gene: TRBV12-3/TRBV12-4
d_gene: NA
CDR3aa: CASSLNGQPQHF
CDR3nt: TGTGCCAGCAGTTTAAATGGCCAGCCCCAGCATTTT

abundance: NA
j_gene: TRBJ2-1
v_gene: TRBV2
d_gene: TRBD1
CDR3aa: CATKKGGSIYNEQFF
CDR3nt: TGTGCCACCAAAAAAGGGGGCTCGATTTACAATGAGCAGTTCTTC

abundance: NA
j_gene: TRBJ1-3
v_gene: TRBV7-9
d_gene: TRBD1
CDR3aa: CASTSDRAGNTIYF
CDR3nt: TGTGCCAGCACCTCGGACAGGGCTGGAAACACCATATATTTT

abundance: NA
j_gene: TRBJ2-7
v_gene: TRBV6-5
d_gene: NA
CDR3aa: CASSYSTDLIYEQYF
CDR3nt: TGTGCCAGCAGTTACTCGACAGACCTGATCTACGAGCAGTACTTC

abundance: once
j_gene: TRBJ2-3
v_gene: TRBV7-9
d_gene: TRBD2
CDR3aa: CASSLALGLAGLDTQYF
CDR3nt: TGTGCCAGCAGCTTAGCCTTGGGACTAGCGGGGTTGGATACGCAGTATTTT

abundance: NA
j_gene: TRBJ1-1
v_gene: TRBV19
d_gene: NA
CDR3aa: CASSPERVRAFF
CDR3nt: TGTGCCAGTAGTCCTGAACGCGTGCGGGCTTTCTTT